The 14 T cell receptor beta chains given below trace back to one sample, sequenced in a study of T cell clonality in common variable immunodeficiency. Method: immunoSEQ multiplex PCR; TCRdb's copy keeps in-frame clones and lacks some. The sample shows tens of thousands of clones, none of them appearing just once. Source material: peripheral blood mononuclear cells. These receptors all come from a person between 18 and 75 years old in good health.

Many counts were recorded for this clone. From the germline J gene comes the end of the CDR3, since the read stops 3 residues before it. This chain uses TRBV6-2 or TRBV6-3 with TRBJ1-5, with 8 bases that match TRBD1. This CDR3 is built from 15 residues. Germline-derived CDR1 and CDR2 are MNHEY and SVGEGT. J lost 4 bases, V lost 7 bases, and 9 bases had no gene match. CDR3 DNA (partial): TGTGCCAGCACCCAGGACAGGGCGGGGAATCAGCCC. Protein sequence: CASTQDRAGNQP. The entire CDR3 sequence reads CASTQDRAGNQPQHF.

This clone was detected ten times or more. The read stops 3 residues short of the end of the CDR3; the missing end is completed from the germline J gene. This chain uses TRBV2 with TRBJ2-1, with D possibly matching TRBD1 (6 bases). The V and J ends lost 7 bases and 4 bases respectively, with 8 bases between them. Looked up from germline, CDR1 is SNHLY and CDR2 is FYNNEI. This CDR3 spans 12 amino acids. The DNA read from the CDR3 is TGTGCCAGCACAGGGGTTTACAATGAG. Its protein product is CASTGVYNE. The entire CDR3 protein reads CASTGVYNEQFF. Using reference TRBV2 and TRBJ2-1 for the parts outside the CDR3, the full variable domain is EPEVTQTPSHQVTQMGQEVILRCVPISNHLYFYWYRQILGQKVEFLVSFYNNEISEKSEIFDDQFSVERPDGSNFTLKIRSTKLEDSAMYFCASTGVYNEQFFGPGTRLTVL.

The table lists this clone with many counts. The read gets to within 3 residues of the CDR3 end, and the germline J gene fills in the rest. The chain joins TRBV7-2 to TRBJ2-5; 8 bases line up with TRBD1. Germline V CDR1 and CDR2: SGHTA, FQGNSA. Trimming removed 4 bases from V and 3 bases from J; junction bases left unmatched: 4. This CDR3 spans 14 amino acids. The CDR3 DNA, read in part, is TGTGCCAGCAGCTCTCAGGGGGCGGAAGAGACC. Translation: CASSSQGAEET. The complete CDR3 sequence is CASSSQGAEETQYF.

This clone appeared many times. The observed sequence ends 3 residues before the CDR3 terminus, with the missing tail filled in from the germline J gene. The V gene is TRBV18, the J gene TRBJ2-3, with D unclear. CDR1 is KGHSH and CDR2 is LQKENI in the germline V gene. Deletions cut 1 base from V and 1 base from J, with 15 bases between. There are 17 residues in the CDR3. The CDR3 loop reads CASSPRALHGGTDTQYF. The sequenced CDR3 bases are TGTGCCAGCTCACCACGGGCGTTGCACGGAGGCACAGATACG.

This clone was picked up many times. The read ends 3 residues before the CDR3 terminus; that terminus is restored from the germline J gene. V usage is TRBV5-4 and J usage is TRBJ2-7; no firm D call. This CDR3 has 14 amino acids. V dropped 1 base and J dropped 0 bases, with 8 bases sitting between them. Germline V gene data show CDR1 as SGHNT and CDR2 as YYREEE (reference sequence). The part of the CDR3 DNA that was read is TGTGCCAGCAGCTTGAGAGGTAACTCCTACGAG. It translates to CASSLRGNSYE. The complete CDR3 sequence is CASSLRGNSYEQYF.

This clone was observed many times. The CDR3 end is not reached by the read, which stops 3 residues before it; the germline J gene fills it in. This chain connects TRBV19 to TRBJ1-5, with a weak D call TRBD1 (5 bases). V lost 0 bases, J lost 0 bases, and 9 bases lay in between. This CDR3 region has 16 residues. The V gene's germline CDR1 is LNHDA and CDR2 SQIVND (reference sequence). The CDR3 protein is CASSIDQGYSNQPQHF. CDR3 DNA, as far as it was read: TGTGCCAGTAGTATAGACCAGGGATATAGCAATCAGCCC.

This clone was observed many times. The read terminates 3 residues ahead of where the CDR3 ends, so the germline J gene completes it. The chain carries TRBV7-3 and TRBJ2-3; D remains ambiguous. CDR1 and CDR2 (germline): SGHTA, FQGTGA. This CDR3 has 13 residues. Trimming took off 1 base at V and 4 bases at J, with 6 bases between the two ends. The part of the CDR3 DNA that was read is TGTGCCAGCAGCTTAATGGCGGCAGATACG. Residues: CASSLMAADT. The entire CDR3 protein is CASSLMAADTQYF.

This clone has a count of ten or more. With the read ending 3 residues before the CDR3 end, the germline J gene is used to fill in that end. The chain recombines TRBV15 with TRBJ1-4; D uncertain. Germline V gene lookup returns CDR1 LNHNV and CDR2 YYDKDF (reference sequence). This CDR3 contains 11 residues. V was shortened by 7 bases and J by 7 bases, with 7 bases between the two germline ends. Here the CDR3 reads CATTPGEKLFF. The covered CDR3 bases are TGTGCCACCACTCCCGGTGAAAAA. Full variable domain (missing parts from reference TRBV15 and TRBJ1-4): DAMVIQNPRYQVTQFGKPVTLSCSQTLNHNVMYWYQQKSSQAPKLLFHYYDKDFNNEADTPDNFQSRRPNTSFCFLDIRSPGLGDTAMYLCATTPGEKLFFGSGTQLSVL.

This clone showed up many times. The CDR3 is cut off 3 residues early in the read; its end comes from the germline J gene. The chain couples TRBV7-2 to TRBJ2-7; unclear D gene. Per the germline V gene, CDR1 is SGHTA and CDR2 is FQGNSA. This CDR3 region has 12 residues. Trimming pared 8 bases from V and 1 base from J, leaving 9 bases between. The CDR3 spells CASSDSSYEQYF. The covered CDR3 bases are TGTGCCAGCTCAGATTCTTCCTACGAG.

This clone has a count of ten or more. The CDR3 is cut off 3 residues early in the read; its end comes from the germline J gene. The V and J genes are TRBV7-3 and TRBJ2-3; TRBD2 matches 10 bases. V lost 4 bases, J lost 2 bases, and 6 bases stayed unmatched. CDR3 length: 16 residues. Germline lookup yields CDR1 SGHTA and CDR2 FQGTGA. The CDR3: CASSSPGLAPTDTQYF. Partial CDR3 DNA: TGTGCCAGCAGCTCCCCGGGACTAGCGCCCACAGATACG.

This clone was observed many times. The sequence runs out 3 residues before the end of the CDR3; the remainder is reconstructed from the germline J gene. The chain recombines TRBV19 with TRBJ2-3; the D gene is possibly TRBD2 (5 bases). The CDR3 runs 15 residues. Germline loops: CDR1 LNHDA, CDR2 SQIVND (reference sequence). Between the trimmed V and J ends, which lost 1 base and 2 bases, there was a span of 10 bases. CDR3 sequence: CASSIGSGDTDTQYF. The DNA read from the CDR3 is TGTGCCAGTAGTATAGGCTCCGGGGACACAGATACG.

This clone has ten or more counts. The read finishes 3 residues shy of the CDR3 end, and the germline J gene is used to complete it. V usage is TRBV29-1 and J usage is TRBJ2-5; TRBD1 matches at 8 bases. The V gene end was trimmed by 4 bases and the J gene end by 5 bases; junction bases not matched to a gene: 9. This CDR3 has 14 amino acids. From germline, CDR1 is SQVTM and CDR2 ANQGSEA. The covered CDR3 bases are TGCAGCGTTGTTCCCCCAGGGGGCTTGGAGACC. Protein product: CSVVPPGGLET. The CDR3 in full is CSVVPPGGLETQYF.

This clone was seen many times. From the germline J gene comes the end of the CDR3, since the read stops 3 residues before it. This sequence joins TRBV6-1 and TRBJ1-5; D gene uncertain. The CDR3 runs 15 residues. Germline loops: CDR1 MNHNS, CDR2 SASEGT. Trimming cost V 0 bases and J 3 bases, with 9 bases left between them. CDR3 region: CASSEAPTYNQPQHF. The CDR3 DNA, read in part, is TGTGCCAGCAGTGAAGCGCCCACTTACAATCAGCCC.

This clone was seen many times. Sequencing ends 3 residues short of the CDR3 end; the germline J gene provides the rest. This chain links TRBV7-6 with TRBJ1-2; the D gene is possibly TRBD1 (5 bases). CDR1 and CDR2 (germline): SGHVS, FNYEAQ. The CDR3 runs 15 residues. The CDR3 loop reads CASSFGTSGSYEYTF. The part of the CDR3 DNA that was read is TGTGCCAGCAGCTTCGGGACTAGCGGCTCCTACGAG.